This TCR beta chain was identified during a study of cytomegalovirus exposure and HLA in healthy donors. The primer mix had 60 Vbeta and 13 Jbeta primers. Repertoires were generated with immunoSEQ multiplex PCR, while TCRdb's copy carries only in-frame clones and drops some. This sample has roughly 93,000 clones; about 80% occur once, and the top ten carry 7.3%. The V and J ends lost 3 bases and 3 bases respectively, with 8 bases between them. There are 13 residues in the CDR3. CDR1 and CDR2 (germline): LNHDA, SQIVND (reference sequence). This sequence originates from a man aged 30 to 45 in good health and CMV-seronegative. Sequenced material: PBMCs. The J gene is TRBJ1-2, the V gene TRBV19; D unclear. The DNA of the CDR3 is TGTGCCAGTAGTATGAGCCGGGACTATGGCTACACCTTC. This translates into CASSMSRDYGYTF. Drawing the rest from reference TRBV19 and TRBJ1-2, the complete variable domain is DGGITQSPKYLFRKEGQNVTLSCEQNLNHDAMYWYRQDPGQGLRLIYYSQIVNDFQKGDIAEGYSVSREKKESFPLTVTSAQKNPTAFYLCASSMSRDYGYTFGSGTRLTVV.